This T cell receptor (beta chain) was obtained from a study of blood T cell repertoires in COVID-19. Study details: The United States, Italy and Spain were the sources of the acute and convalescent COVID-19 samples.

Profiled with immunoSEQ multiplex PCR; TCRdb holds only in-frame clones, not every one. The sample includes about 210,000 clones, 80% to 90% seen only once; the top ten take roughly 4%. Those who participated ranged in age from roughly 18 to 89 years and resided in 20 to 25 US areas. The CDR3 totals 15 residues. The germline V gene has CDR1 LNHDA and CDR2 SQIVND (reference sequence). With V trimmed by 4 bases and J by 2 bases, 8 bases remained unmatched. The sequenced material came from PBMCs or T cells enriched from blood (not recorded which). The chain links TRBV19 to TRBJ2-7; 7 nucleotides align to TRBD1. The sequence was collected from a woman younger than 45 who had been exposed to COVID-19. The CDR3 DNA follows: TGTGCCAGTAGTACATCCGGGACAGCCCCCTACGAGCAGTACTTC. It codes for CASSTSGTAPYEQYF.